The T cell receptor beta chain under discussion was sequenced for a study of shared clonotypes between healthy human individuals. The wider study: Each donor's CD4 naive and CD4 memory cells filled three plates apiece, CD8 naive two, and CD8 memory one. Findings and caveats of the study: Non-shared clonotypes had lower generation probabilities than those shared by all four donors.

A word on this clone: Its target is unknown.

Clones were read by immunoSEQ multiplex PCR, and TCRdb kept only the in-frame ones, dropping some. This table holds approximately 2,300,000 clones, just under 95% found once. Sequenced: naive CD4+ T cells from PBMCs. Described subset: CD45RA+ positively selected. This receptor was identified in a man aged 18 to 29 in good health. Some clones in this sample may be carry-over from other donors' samples.

CDR3 amino acids: CASSYWHRDNSPLHF. The CDR3 nucleotides read TGTGCCAGCAGTTACTGGCACAGGGATAATTCACCCCTCCACTTT. This rearrangement joins TRBV6-5 to TRBJ1-6; tentative D call: TRBD1 (6 bases). V was cut by 1 base and J by 5 bases, with 9 bases left in between. The CDR3 has 15 residues. Germline V lookup: CDR1 MNHEY, CDR2 SVGAGI.